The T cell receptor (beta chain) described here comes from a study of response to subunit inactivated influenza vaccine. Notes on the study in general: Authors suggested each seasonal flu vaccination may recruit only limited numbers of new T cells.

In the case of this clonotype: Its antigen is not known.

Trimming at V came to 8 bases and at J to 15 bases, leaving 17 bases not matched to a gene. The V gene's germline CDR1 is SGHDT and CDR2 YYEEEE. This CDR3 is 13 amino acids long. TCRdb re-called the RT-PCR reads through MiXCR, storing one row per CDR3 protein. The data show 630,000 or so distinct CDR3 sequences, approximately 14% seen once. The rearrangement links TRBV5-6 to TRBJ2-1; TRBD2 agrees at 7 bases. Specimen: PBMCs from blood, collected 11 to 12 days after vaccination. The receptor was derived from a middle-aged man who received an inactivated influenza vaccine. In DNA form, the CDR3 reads TGTGCCAGGGGCCGGGGGGACTCACCAAAGCCGTTCTTC. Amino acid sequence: CARGRGDSPKPFF. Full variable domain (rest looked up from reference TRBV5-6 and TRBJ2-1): DAGVTQSPTHLIKTRGQQVTLRCSPKSGHDTVSWYQQALGQGPQFIFQYYEEEERQRGNFPDRFSGHQFPNYSSELNVNALLLGDSALYLCARGRGDSPKPFFGPGTRLTVL.